One and the same sample provided the 31 T cell receptor beta chains below, sequenced in a study of cytomegalovirus exposure and HLA in healthy donors. 13 Jbeta primers and 60 Vbeta primers were used for the PCR. TCRdb keeps only in-frame clones here, not all; method: immunoSEQ multiplex PCR. The sample yields 300,000 or so clones, about four fifths seen once. Sequenced material: PBMCs. Receptor source: a woman in her forties in good health and CMV-seropositive.

The chain combines TRBV28 with TRBJ2-1; 16 nucleotides match TRBD2. The junction had 10 bases not matched to a gene; V was cut back by 5 bases and J by 0 bases. The V gene's germline CDR1 is MDHEN and CDR2 SYDVKM. CDR3 length: 20 amino acids. CDR3 nucleotides: TGTGCCAGCAGTACTCAGGGACTAGCGGGAGGGCCGGCCTCCTACAATGAGCAGTTCTTC. It translates to CASSTQGLAGGPASYNEQFF.

The genes are TRBV4-2 and TRBJ2-1; D is unclear. V was cut by 2 bases and J by 5 bases, with 13 bases left in between. CDR3 length: 15 amino acids. CDR1 is LGHNA, CDR2 YNFKEQ, per germline. In DNA, the CDR3 is TGTGCCAGCAGCCAACTAGGTGGCCTAGACAATGAGCAGTTCTTC. Its translation: CASSQLGGLDNEQFF.

V usage is TRBV7-9 and J usage is TRBJ2-5; 8 positions agree with TRBD1. The ends lost 5 bases at V and 1 base at J; junction bases unmatched: 9. Per germline, CDR1 SEHNR and CDR2 FQNEAQ (reference sequence). The CDR3 extends over 16 amino acids. In nucleotides, the CDR3 is TGTGCCAGCAGCCCCCCCTGGGGACAGGCCCAAGAGACCCAGTACTTC. Amino acids: CASSPPWGQAQETQYF. Filled out from reference TRBV7-9 and TRBJ2-5, the complete variable domain reads DTGVSQNPRHKITKRGQNVTFRCDPISEHNRLYWYRQTLGQGPEFLTYFQNEAQLEKSRLLSDRFSAERPKGSFSTLEIQRTEQGDSAMYLCASSPPWGQAQETQYFGPGTRLLVL.

V is TRBV28 and J is TRBJ2-5, with D possibly TRBD2 on 6 matching bases. The V end was cut by 2 bases, the J end by 3 bases, with 7 bases between. CDR1 is MDHEN and CDR2 is SYDVKM in the germline V gene. The CDR3 length is 13 residues. The CDR3: CASSLGGKETQYF. CDR3 DNA: TGTGCCAGCAGTTTAGGGGGGAAAGAGACCCAGTACTTC.

This clone is a singleton in its sample. The J gene is TRBJ1-5, the V gene TRBV6-1; TRBD1 matches 9 bases. With V trimmed by 5 bases and J by 4 bases, 3 bases remained unmatched. The CDR3 sequence is 14 residues long. The germline CDR1 and CDR2 sequences are MNHNS and SASEGT. The CDR3 sequence: CASSRDRGNQPQHF. In DNA, the CDR3 is TGTGCCAGCAGTCGTGACAGGGGGAATCAGCCCCAGCATTTT.

The chain uses TRBV19 and TRBJ2-1, with 8 bases matching TRBD1. V lost 9 bases and J lost 10; bases outside the gene matches: 8. Germline CDR1 is LNHDA and CDR2 is SQIVND (reference sequence). This CDR3 region has 12 residues. CDR3 coding DNA: TGTGCCAGCACCGGGACAGGTCGAGAGCAGTTCTTC. Translating gives CASTGTGREQFF.

This clone was detected only once. V is TRBV7-8 and J is TRBJ2-3; 7 bases agree with TRBD1. The CDR3 covers 16 residues. The germline CDR1 and CDR2 sequences are SGHVS and FQNEAQ. After removal of 5 bases from V and 4 bases from J, the junction contained 12 bases not matched to a gene. The CDR3 loop is CASSGDRAQFSDTQYF. In nucleotides, the CDR3 is TGTGCCAGCAGCGGTGACAGGGCCCAATTCTCAGATACGCAGTATTTT. The full variable domain, rest sourced from reference TRBV7-8 and TRBJ2-3, is GAGVSQSPRYKVAKRGQDVALRCDPISGHVSLFWYQQALGQGPEFLTYFQNEAQLDKSGLPSDRFFAERPEGSVSTLKIQRTQQEDSAVYLCASSGDRAQFSDTQYFGPGTRLTVL.

The rearrangement joins TRBV30 to TRBJ1-5; perhaps TRBD1 as D (6 bases). Trimming took off 0 bases at V and 2 bases at J, with 11 bases between the two ends. CDR1 is GTSNPN, CDR2 SVGIG, per germline (reference sequence). The CDR3 is made up of 15 amino acids. The CDR3, as DNA: TGTGCCTGGAGTGTGGGGGCAGCCGGCAATCAGCCCCAGCATTTT. It yields the protein CAWSVGAAGNQPQHF.

The rearrangement uses TRBV5-4 and TRBJ2-5; TRBD2 matches 11 bases. This CDR3 has 15 residues. Germline CDR1 is SGHNT and CDR2 is YYREEE (reference sequence). J lost 8 bases, V lost 0 bases, and 6 bases had no gene match. CDR3 region: CASSLESSGRLTQYF. The CDR3 region has the DNA TGTGCCAGCAGCTTGGAGTCTAGCGGGAGGCTAACCCAGTACTTC.

The chain couples TRBV18 to TRBJ1-5, with 8 bases that match TRBD1. V dropped 3 bases and J dropped 2; count of bases not matched to a gene: 3. The germline CDR1 and CDR2 sequences are KGHSH and LQKENI. The CDR3 covers 15 residues. In nucleotides, the CDR3 is TGTGCCAGCTCACCGGCGGGACAGGGCAATCAGCCCCAGCATTTT. It yields the protein CASSPAGQGNQPQHF.

The chain is built from TRBV6-5 and TRBJ2-7, with 10 bases fitting TRBD1. The CDR3 runs 12 residues. The J segment lost 7 bases and the V segment lost 5 bases, leaving 2 bases of the junction unmatched. Germline V CDR1 and CDR2: MNHEY, SVGAGI. The CDR3 protein is CASSRTGGEQYF. CDR3 bases: TGTGCCAGCAGTAGGACAGGGGGTGAGCAGTACTTC.

This clone occurred once. The chain recombines TRBV11-3 with TRBJ2-7, with TRBD2 matching over 11 bases. This CDR3 spans 16 amino acids. V shed 5 bases, J shed 4 bases, and the junction held 10 bases outside the gene matches. Germline loops: CDR1 SGHNT, CDR2 YENEEA. In nucleotides, the CDR3 is TGTGCCAGCAGCGCAAACCTAGCGGGAGGCTCGTACGAGCAGTACTTC. This codes for CASSANLAGGSYEQYF.

V and J are TRBV7-9 and TRBJ1-1; TRBD1 agrees at 8 bases. Germline CDR1 SEHNR, CDR2 FQNEAQ (reference sequence). The CDR3 covers 16 residues. V trimming: 4 bases; J trimming: 0 bases; junction bases outside the gene matches: 7. Here the CDR3 DNA reads TGTGCCAGCAGCTCCCGGGGACAGGCCCTGAACACTGAAGCTTTCTTT. As protein: CASSSRGQALNTEAFF. Full variable domain (outside the CDR3, taken from reference TRBV7-9 and TRBJ1-1): DTGVSQNPRHKITKRGQNVTFRCDPISEHNRLYWYRQTLGQGPEFLTYFQNEAQLEKSRLLSDRFSAERPKGSFSTLEIQRTEQGDSAMYLCASSSRGQALNTEAFFGQGTRLTVV.

The chain recombines TRBV11-2 with TRBJ2-1, with D perhaps matching TRBD1 (6 bases). Trimming took off 1 base at V and 4 bases at J, with 20 bases between the two ends. CDR1 is SGHAT and CDR2 is FQNNGV in the germline V gene. This CDR3 spans 18 amino acids. The CDR3 bases are TGTGCCAGCAGCTTAGGCTTAAGGGGGAGAGGGCTATACAATGAGCAGTTCTTC. This encodes CASSLGLRGRGLYNEQFF.

The chain joins TRBV14 to TRBJ2-7; TRBD2 matches at 9 bases. CDR1 and CDR2 from the germline V gene are SGHDN and FVKESK. This CDR3 has 13 residues. V shed 1 base and J 13 bases; nucleotides not matched to a gene: 8. The CDR3 sequence is CASSQVISGRTYF. CDR3 DNA: TGTGCCAGCAGCCAAGTGATTAGCGGGAGAACTTACTTC.

This sequence joins TRBV7-2 and TRBJ1-1; the D is unclear. Germline CDR1 is SGHTA and CDR2 is FQGNSA. V was shortened by 3 bases and J by 1 base, with 6 bases between the two germline ends. CDR3 length: 13 residues. This CDR3 reads CASSFSKNTEAFF. The CDR3 DNA sequence: TGTGCCAGCAGCTTTTCAAAGAACACTGAAGCTTTCTTT.

Concerning this clone: A junction end diverges from the germline sequence, so it may reflect a read error. Other DNA sequences of this sample code for an identical CDR3. The genes are TRBV6-6 and TRBJ1-1; no clear D gene. The CDR3 extends over 14 amino acids. Germline V lookup: CDR1 MNHNY, CDR2 SVGAGI (reference sequence). In DNA form, the CDR3 reads TGTGCCAGCAGTCCACGGACTGTGAATACTGAAGCTTTCTTT. It is translated as CASSPRTVNTEAFF.

This clone was counted once. V usage is TRBV11-2 and J usage is TRBJ2-2; TRBD1 matches 9 bases. J lost 5 bases, V lost 6 bases, and 10 bases had no gene match. Germline V lookup: CDR1 SGHAT, CDR2 FQNNGV. This CDR3 is built from 16 residues. CDR3 coding DNA: TGTGCCAGCAGTCGAACCGGGACAGGGAGTACCGGGGAGCTGTTTTTT. Protein product: CASSRTGTGSTGELFF.

V usage is TRBV10-3 and J usage is TRBJ2-7, with TRBD1 identical over 7 bases. V trimming: 10 bases; J trimming: 5 bases; junction bases outside the gene matches: 14. The CDR3 length is 14 residues. Per the germline V gene, CDR1 is ENHRY and CDR2 is SYGVKD. The CDR3 sequence: CATRPEQGSHEQYF. For the CDR3, the DNA is TGTGCCACTCGACCCGAACAGGGGTCCCACGAGCAGTACTTC.

The rearrangement joins TRBV4-1 to TRBJ2-1, with a weak D call TRBD2 (5 bases). This CDR3 comprises 15 residues. Trimming pared 0 bases from V and 2 bases from J, leaving 8 bases between. The germline gives CDR1 MGHRA, CDR2 YSYEKL. The CDR3 DNA reads as TGCGCCAGCAGCCAAGAGGTGAGGGCCTACAATGAGCAGTTCTTC. Its protein product is CASSQEVRAYNEQFF.

The V and J genes are TRBV30 and TRBJ2-1; 7 bases map to TRBD2. CDR1 is GTSNPN and CDR2 is SVGIG in the germline V gene (reference sequence). J was trimmed by 0 bases and V by 7 bases; bases with no gene match: 3. This CDR3 region has 13 residues. CDR3 region: CASRGDSYNEQFF. As DNA, the CDR3 is TGTGCCTCACGGGGGGACTCCTACAATGAGCAGTTCTTC.

In regard to this clone: One junction end disagrees with the germline gene, perhaps due to a read error. V and J are TRBV7-9 and TRBJ1-3; tentative D call: TRBD1 (5 bases). The CDR3 is 15 residues long. CDR1 and CDR2 from the germline V gene are SEHNR and FQNEAQ (reference sequence). CDR3 amino acids: CSSSLRQNSGNTIYF. The DNA of the CDR3 is TGTTCCAGCAGTCTTCGACAGAACTCTGGAAACACCATATATTTT.

The chain uses TRBV4-3 and TRBJ2-3; 14 bases line up with TRBD2. Germline-derived CDR1 and CDR2 are LGHNA and YSLEER. With 0 bases clipped from V and 0 bases from J, the junction kept 5 bases outside the gene matches. The CDR3 length is 19 residues. The CDR3 DNA is TGCGCCAGCAGCCAAGATAGGGGGACTAGCGGGAGTAGCACAGATACGCAGTATTTT. Its protein product is CASSQDRGTSGSSTDTQYF.

The J gene is TRBJ2-7, the V gene TRBV6-1, with D possibly matching TRBD2 (6 bases). Trimming pared 5 bases from V and 3 bases from J, leaving 14 bases between. Germline CDR1 MNHNS, CDR2 SASEGT. The CDR3 is 14 amino acids. The DNA for the CDR3 is TGTGCCAGCAGTTTAGCGGAGCCCCTCTACGAGCAGTACTTC. Its protein is CASSLAEPLYEQYF.

The rearrangement joins TRBV9 to TRBJ2-2, with 7 positions matching TRBD2. V was clipped by 6 bases and J by 4 bases; unmatched bases: 3. This CDR3 has 13 amino acids. Germline-derived CDR1 and CDR2 are SGDLS and YYNGEE. CDR3 nucleotides: TGTGCCAGCACCCCTAGCGGCACCGGGGAGCTGTTTTTT. It encodes CASTPSGTGELFF. Full variable domain (missing parts from reference TRBV9 and TRBJ2-2): DSGVTQTPKHLITATGQRVTLRCSPRSGDLSVYWYQQSLDQGLQFLIQYYNGEERAKGNILERFSAQQFPDLHSELNLSSLELGDSALYFCASTPSGTGELFFGEGSRLTVL.

The rearrangement uses TRBV6-5 and TRBJ1-3, with TRBD1 as a possible D gene (5 bases). This CDR3 is built from 15 residues. Trimming took 6 bases from V and 0 from J, leaving 12 bases between them. Per germline, CDR1 MNHEY and CDR2 SVGAGI. CDR3 DNA: TGTGCCAGCAGCCTCGACAGTGTCTCTGGAAACACCATATATTTT. It is translated as CASSLDSVSGNTIYF.

The rearrangement uses TRBV18 and TRBJ2-1, with 7 bases identical to TRBD1. Trimming removed 9 bases from V and 8 bases from J; junction bases left unmatched: 7. CDR3 length: 12 amino acids. Germline V lookup: CDR1 KGHSH, CDR2 LQKENI. The CDR3 region has the DNA TGTGCCAGTGATACAGGGGTATATGAGCAGTTCTTC. This sequence encodes CASDTGVYEQFF.

The V and J genes are TRBV6-6 and TRBJ2-7, with 9 bases fitting TRBD2. CDR3 length equals 15 residues. Trimming cost V 4 bases and J 3 bases; bases outside gene matches: 7. Germline lookup yields CDR1 MNHNY and CDR2 SVGAGI (reference sequence). CDR3 coding DNA: TGTGCCAGCAGTTCCCAGACTAGCGGTATCTACGAGCAGTACTTC. Amino acid sequence: CASSSQTSGIYEQYF.

The V gene is TRBV19, the J gene TRBJ1-1; perhaps TRBD1 as D (5 bases). The CDR3 is 14 amino acids. Germline CDR1 reads LNHDA; CDR2 reads SQIVND (reference sequence). Trimming left V 3 bases short and J 1 base short, with 9 bases between. The CDR3 DNA reads TGTGCCAGTAGTATGCAGGGTCAGAACACTGAAGCTTTCTTT. Its translation is CASSMQGQNTEAFF.

For this clone: Distinct nucleotide sequences in the sample also encode this CDR3. The V gene is TRBV6-1, the J gene TRBJ1-1; D uncertain. This CDR3 region has 13 residues. Germline V gene sequence: CDR1 MNHNS, CDR2 SASEGT. The V end lost 1 base, the J end lost 5 bases, and 8 bases lay between the germline ends. In DNA form, the CDR3 reads TGTGCCAGCAGTGAAGGGGCGAAAACTGAAGCTTTCTTT. It translates to CASSEGAKTEAFF.

This clone appeared once. The J gene is TRBJ2-3, the V gene TRBV5-4; the match to TRBD2 covers 7 bases. In germline, CDR1 is SGHNT, CDR2 YYREEE (reference sequence). The CDR3 sequence is 15 residues long. J gave up 5 bases and V 0 bases, and 6 bases lay outside the gene matches. The CDR3 DNA follows: TGTGCCAGCAGCTTGGGAGCGGGGCCGGGAGATACGCAGTATTTT. Its translation is CASSLGAGPGDTQYF.